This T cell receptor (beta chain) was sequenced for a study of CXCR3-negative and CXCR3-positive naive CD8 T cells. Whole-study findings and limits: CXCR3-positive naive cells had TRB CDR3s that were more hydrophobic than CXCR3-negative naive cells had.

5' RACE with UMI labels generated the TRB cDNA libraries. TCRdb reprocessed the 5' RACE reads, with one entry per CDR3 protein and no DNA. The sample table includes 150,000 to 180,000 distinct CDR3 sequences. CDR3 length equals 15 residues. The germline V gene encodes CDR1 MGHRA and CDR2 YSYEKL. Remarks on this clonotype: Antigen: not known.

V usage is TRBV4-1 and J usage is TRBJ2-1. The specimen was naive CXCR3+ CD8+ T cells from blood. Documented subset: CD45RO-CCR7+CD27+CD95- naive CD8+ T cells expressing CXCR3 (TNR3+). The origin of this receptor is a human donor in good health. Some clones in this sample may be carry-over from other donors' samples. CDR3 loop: CASSHDGVSYNEQFF.